This T cell receptor beta chain was documented in a study of cytomegalovirus exposure and HLA in healthy donors. Primers included in the PCR were 60 Vbeta and 13 Jbeta primers. Generated by immunoSEQ multiplex PCR, the TCRdb table keeps only in-frame clones and is missing some. The sample consists of some 140,000 clones, less than 85% of them appearing once. With V trimmed by 1 base and J by 8 bases, 4 bases remained unmatched. The germline gives CDR1 KGHSH, CDR2 LQKENI. This CDR3 comprises 14 residues. The specimen was PBMCs. The receptor was derived from a middle-aged man in good health and CMV-seronegative. The chain recombines TRBV18 with TRBJ1-2, with TRBD1 matching 10 bases. This CDR3 reads CASSPQGQGLGYTF. The CDR3 DNA reads TGTGCCAGCTCACCACAGGGACAGGGGTTGGGCTACACCTTC.